This TCR beta chain originates from a study of graft-versus-host responses after intestinal transplantation. The repertoire was sequenced with immunoSEQ multiplex PCR; TCRdb's copy has only in-frame clones and lacks some. The profile covers tens of thousands of clones, with over 80% appearing a single time and 3.5% taken by the ten largest. Worth noting for this clone: What it binds is unknown. Additional DNA sequences in this sample encode the identical CDR3.

Whole-study results and caveats: GvH clones appeared in recipient marrow, some first in ileum or blood. Early post-transplant declines in HvG were associated with peak levels of circulating GvH clones.

Germline lookup yields CDR1 SGDLS and CDR2 YYNGEE. The CDR3 loop spans 17 amino acids. The V segment lost 0 bases and the J segment 4 bases; nucleotides outside the gene matches: 10. This specimen was PBMCs, taken 1070 days after transplant. The receptor was isolated from a human patient who received an intestinal transplant, so some T cells may come from the graft donor. The gene calls are TRBV9 and TRBJ2-3; TRBD2 matches at 8 bases. CDR3 nucleotide sequence: TGTGCCAGCAGCGTAGACCCTCCGGGACTAGTGGCAGATACGCAGTATTTT. Translation: CASSVDPPGLVADTQYF.